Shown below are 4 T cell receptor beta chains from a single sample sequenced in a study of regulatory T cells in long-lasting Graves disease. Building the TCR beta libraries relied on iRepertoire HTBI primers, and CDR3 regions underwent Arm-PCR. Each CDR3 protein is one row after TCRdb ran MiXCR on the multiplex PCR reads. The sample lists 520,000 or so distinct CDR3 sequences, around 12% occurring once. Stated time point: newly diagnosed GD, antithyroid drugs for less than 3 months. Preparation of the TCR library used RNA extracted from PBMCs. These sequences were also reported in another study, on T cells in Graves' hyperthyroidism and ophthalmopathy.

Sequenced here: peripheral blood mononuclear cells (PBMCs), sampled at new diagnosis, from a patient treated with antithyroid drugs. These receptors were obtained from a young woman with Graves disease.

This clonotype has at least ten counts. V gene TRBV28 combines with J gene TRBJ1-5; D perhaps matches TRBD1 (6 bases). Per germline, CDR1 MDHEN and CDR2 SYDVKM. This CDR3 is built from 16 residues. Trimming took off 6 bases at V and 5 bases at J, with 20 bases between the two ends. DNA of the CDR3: TGTGCCAGCAGCCCACCAAGTGGGGGGGGCTATCAGCCCCAGCATTTT. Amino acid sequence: CASSPPSGGGYQPQHF.

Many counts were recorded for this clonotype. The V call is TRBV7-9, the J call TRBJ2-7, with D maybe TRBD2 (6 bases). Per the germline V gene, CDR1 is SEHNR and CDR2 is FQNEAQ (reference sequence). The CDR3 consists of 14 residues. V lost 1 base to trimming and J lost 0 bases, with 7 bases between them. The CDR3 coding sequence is TGTGCCAGCAGCTTAGGTAGCGGCTCCTACGAGCAGTACTTC. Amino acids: CASSLGSGSYEQYF.

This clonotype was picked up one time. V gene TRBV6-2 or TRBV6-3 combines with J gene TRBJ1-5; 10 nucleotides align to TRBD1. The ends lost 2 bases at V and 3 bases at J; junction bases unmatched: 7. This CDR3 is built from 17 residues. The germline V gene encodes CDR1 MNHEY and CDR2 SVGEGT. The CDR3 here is CASSYPPGQGLNQPQHF. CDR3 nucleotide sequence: TGTGCCAGCAGTTACCCACCGGGACAGGGGCTCAATCAGCCCCAGCATTTT.

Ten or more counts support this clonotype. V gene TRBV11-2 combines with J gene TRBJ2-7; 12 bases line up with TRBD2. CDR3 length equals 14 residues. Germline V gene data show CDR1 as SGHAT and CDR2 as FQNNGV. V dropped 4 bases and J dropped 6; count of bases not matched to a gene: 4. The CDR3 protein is CASSSTSGRFEQYF. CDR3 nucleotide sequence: TGTGCCAGCAGCTCGACTAGCGGGAGATTCGAGCAGTACTTC.